Detailed here is one TCR beta chain. Antigen unknown. This sequence may be a read error, since a much larger clone differs from it by one base. The sample is drawn from a study of Graves' ophthalmopathy and Graves' hyperthyroidism. Looking at the study overall: No ophthalmopathy within 18 months of follow-up signified stable hyperthyroidism. Findings of the study overall: Ophthalmopathy was separated from stable hyperthyroidism by a 13-signature model with 85% to 90% sensitivity and approximately 79% specificity.

CDR3 regions of TCR beta were amplified from RNA transcripts. An opening RT-PCR round employed HTBI primers and preceded a second-round multiplex PCR. TCRdb re-analysed the multiplex PCR reads in MiXCR, keeping a single row per CDR3 protein. The sample has over a million distinct CDR3 sequences, 36% seen once. The CDR3 length is 13 residues. V lost 4 bases to trimming and J lost 7 bases, with 14 bases between them. Germline lookup yields CDR1 SGHRS and CDR2 YFSETQ. This TCR came from an adult man with Graves' hyperthyroidism. V usage is TRBV5-1 and J usage is TRBJ1-1; possibly TRBD1 for D (5 bases). The source material was peripheral blood or thyroid tissue (not recorded which). CDR3 sequence (DNA): TGCGCCAGCAGCCCAAGCTCCCAGGGTGAAGCTTTCTTT. As protein: CASSPSSQGEAFF.